The sequence of this TCR beta chain was determined in a study of blood T cell repertoires in COVID-19. Study overall: Sites in the United States, Italy and Spain provided acute and convalescent COVID-19 samples. PBMCs, B-cell-depleted T cells, or T cells were the source of the cDNA or gDNA that made up the material.

Per the original methods: Estimated nucleated cell counts came from reference gene primer amplification. Assay: immunoSEQ multiplex PCR; the TCRdb copy retains only in-frame clones and omits some. V and J calls and clone size are given by that table; D and trimming were obtained from the DNA. Among approximately 200,000 clones listed, approximately 81% were seen once. From germline, CDR1 is SQVTM and CDR2 ANQGSEA. The CDR3 runs to 12 residues. V dropped 0 bases and J dropped 9; count of bases not matched to a gene: 2. Sequencing was carried out using peripheral blood. The rearrangement links TRBV29-1 to TRBJ2-1, with 7 bases that match TRBD2. This receptor was taken from a woman aged 55-69 years who had recovered from COVID-19. CDR3 in amino acids: CSVEEPSGEQFF. CDR3 DNA: TGCAGCGTTGAAGAGCCTAGCGGTGAGCAGTTCTTC.